This is a list of T cell receptor beta chains from one sample in a study of vaccination effects on CD4 cells after COVID-19. No antigen has been assigned to these receptors. The data were produced by immunoSEQ multiplex PCR, yet TCRdb's version contains in-frame clones alone and is incomplete. Here the sample spans tens of thousands of clones, 65% to 80% being singletons. The sample was CD4+ T cells from PBMCs cultured with HIV peptides, taken before COVID-19 vaccination. These receptors originate from a human donor who had a prior SARS-CoV-2 infection. Each CDR3 is given with its conserved first and last residue.

>17|TRBV7-9|TRBJ2-3
CASSSSPGLAGGDTQYF
>13|TRBV19|TRBJ1-4
CASMGHPEGKLFF
>14|TRBV9|TRBJ1-4
CASSVDGGGEKLFF
>14|TRBV6-2/TRBV6-3|TRBJ1-5
CASSLDRDDQPQHF
>18|TRBV3-1/TRBV3-2|TRBJ2-1
CASSQGLAGGASYNEQFF
>13|TRBV6-5|TRBJ2-3
CASSYRFTDTQYF
>16|TRBV9|TRBJ2-7
CASSVGVSGEAYEQYF
>13|TRBV5-6|TRBJ2-7
CASILGGYGEQYF
>15|TRBV9|TRBJ2-2
CASSVGTGWAGELFF
>16|TRBV4-2|TRBJ2-2
CASSQSIGRETGELFF
>13|TRBV6-2/TRBV6-3|TRBJ2-2
CASSYKKSGELFF
>14|TRBV28|TRBJ1-2
CASSTLGSNYGYTF
>14|TRBV30|TRBJ2-1
CAWRGLAGRGEQFF